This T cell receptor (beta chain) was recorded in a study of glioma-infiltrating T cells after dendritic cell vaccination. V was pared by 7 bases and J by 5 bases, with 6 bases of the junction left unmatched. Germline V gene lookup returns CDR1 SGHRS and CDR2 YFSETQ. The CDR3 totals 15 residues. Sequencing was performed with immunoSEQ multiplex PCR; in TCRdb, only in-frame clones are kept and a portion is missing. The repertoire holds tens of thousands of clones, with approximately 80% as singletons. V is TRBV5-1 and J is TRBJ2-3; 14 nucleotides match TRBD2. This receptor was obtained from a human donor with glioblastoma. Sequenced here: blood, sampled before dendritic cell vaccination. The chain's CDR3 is CASGGTSGSVDTQYF. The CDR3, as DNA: TGCGCCAGCGGCGGGACTAGCGGGAGTGTAGATACGCAGTATTTT.